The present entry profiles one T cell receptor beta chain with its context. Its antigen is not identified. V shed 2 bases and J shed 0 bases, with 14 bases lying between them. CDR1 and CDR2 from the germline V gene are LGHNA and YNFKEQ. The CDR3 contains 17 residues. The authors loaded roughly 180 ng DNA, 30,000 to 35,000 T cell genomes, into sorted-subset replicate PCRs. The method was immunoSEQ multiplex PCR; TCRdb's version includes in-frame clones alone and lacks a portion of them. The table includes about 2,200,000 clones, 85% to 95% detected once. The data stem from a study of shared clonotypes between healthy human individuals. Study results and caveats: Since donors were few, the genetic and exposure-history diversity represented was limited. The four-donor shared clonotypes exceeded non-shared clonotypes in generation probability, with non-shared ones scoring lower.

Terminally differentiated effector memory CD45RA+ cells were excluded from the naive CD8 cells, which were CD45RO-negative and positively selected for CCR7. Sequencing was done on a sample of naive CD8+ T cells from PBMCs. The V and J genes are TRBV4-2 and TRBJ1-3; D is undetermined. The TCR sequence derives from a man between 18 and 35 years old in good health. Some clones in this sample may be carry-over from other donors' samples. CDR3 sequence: CASSQHPDGRSGNTIYF. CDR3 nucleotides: TGTGCCAGCAGCCAACACCCGGACGGTCGCTCTGGAAACACCATATATTTT.